One sample yielded the 23 T cell receptor beta chains listed below, sequenced in a study of shared clonotypes between healthy human individuals (TCRdb year 2020). Libraries were made using the immunoSEQ multiplex PCR assay. In TCRdb, the immuneACCESS table is reduced to in-frame sequences with V and J assigned. These tables do not hold every clone; where another copy was compared, an unresolved V gene accounts for under half, and the others remain unexplained. The sample contains more than 2,000,000 clones, around nine tenths of them found a single time. The leading ten clones occupy around 0.14% of the sample. The specimen was naive CD4+ T cells sorted from blood. The sample's cell subset or site label, decoded: CD45RA+ positively selected. Receptors were obtained from a man between 18 and 35 years old in good health.

The chain couples TRBV10-2 to TRBJ2-1, with 14 bases matching TRBD2. The length of the CDR3 is 20 residues. Germline V CDR1 and CDR2: WSHSY, SAAADI. V shed 0 bases, J shed 7 bases, and the junction held 14 bases outside the gene matches. As DNA, the CDR3 is TGCGCCAGCAGTGAGTCGGGTTGGACCTCCGGGACTAGCGGGGGAAATGAGCAGTTCTTC. It translates to CASSESGWTSGTSGGNEQFF.

Worth noting for this clone: Other DNA sequences in the sample encode the same CDR3. V and J are TRBV19 and TRBJ2-7, with TRBD2 identical over 8 bases. The CDR3 is 14 amino acids. The germline V gene encodes CDR1 LNHDA and CDR2 SQIVND (reference sequence). Unmatched junction bases numbered 4, after V lost 3 bases and J lost 3 bases. The CDR3 spells CASSMAGGSYEQYF. The CDR3 DNA follows: TGTGCCAGTAGTATGGCGGGGGGCAGCTACGAGCAGTACTTC.

The gene calls are TRBV30 and TRBJ1-6; D ambiguous. The CDR3 extends over 14 amino acids. Trimming removed 4 bases at V and 1 base at J, with 8 bases between. Germline assignment: CDR1 GTSNPN and CDR2 SVGIG (reference sequence). The DNA of the CDR3 is TGTGCCTGGAACCGGGTGTCCTATAATTCACCCCTCCACTTT. This codes for CAWNRVSYNSPLHF.

The chain is built from TRBV30 and TRBJ2-7; 7 nucleotides match TRBD2. Germline CDR1 GTSNPN, CDR2 SVGIG (reference sequence). The CDR3 spans 15 residues. After removal of 1 base from V and 0 bases from J, the junction contained 6 bases not matched to a gene. This CDR3 reads CAWSGGGGYSYEQYF. CDR3 in DNA: TGTGCCTGGAGTGGCGGGGGAGGCTACTCCTACGAGCAGTACTTC.

The chain has TRBV18 and TRBJ2-7; a weak D match, TRBD1 (5 bases). The CDR3 is 14 residues long. Germline V gives CDR1 KGHSH, CDR2 LQKENI. V was clipped by 3 bases and J by 2 bases, with 11 bases between them. CDR3 region: CASSPRGQAYEQYF. CDR3 bases: TGTGCCAGCTCACCCCGCGGACAAGCCTACGAGCAGTACTTC.

The chain recombines TRBV7-9 with TRBJ1-1; no clear D gene. Germline assignment: CDR1 SEHNR and CDR2 FQNEAQ (reference sequence). This CDR3 is built from 12 residues. The V gene lost 7 bases and the J gene lost 0 bases, with 6 bases spanning the gap. For the CDR3, the DNA is TGTGCCAGCAACCCAGTGAACACTGAAGCTTTCTTT. It specifies CASNPVNTEAFF.

The chain couples TRBV10-3 to TRBJ1-2; 9 bases align to TRBD1. The CDR3 sequence is 16 residues long. Trimming at V came to 4 bases and at J to 3 bases, leaving 9 bases not matched to a gene. Germline V gene sequence: CDR1 ENHRY, CDR2 SYGVKD. The CDR3 coding sequence is TGTGCCATCAGTGGGACCGGGACAGGGATCGACTATGGCTACACCTTC. It specifies CAISGTGTGIDYGYTF.

The chain links TRBV11-2 to TRBJ2-2, with TRBD2 matching over 8 bases. Unmatched junction bases numbered 10, after V lost 4 bases and J lost 6 bases. Germline CDR1 is SGHAT and CDR2 is FQNNGV. The CDR3 has 16 residues. DNA for the CDR3: TGTGCCAGCAGCTCCCTTGAGCGGGGGTTTGCCGGGGAGCTGTTTTTT. It translates to CASSSLERGFAGELFF.

V and J are TRBV2 and TRBJ1-2; D gene ambiguous. There are 13 residues in the CDR3. Trimming removed 5 bases from V and 6 bases from J, with 13 bases in between. CDR1 and CDR2 from the germline V gene are SNHLY and FYNNEI. CDR3 DNA: TGTGCCAGCAGTAAATACCAGGAGAATGGCTACACCTTC. Translating it yields CASSKYQENGYTF. The complete variable domain, with remaining parts taken from reference TRBV2 and TRBJ1-2, reads EPEVTQTPSHQVTQMGQEVILRCVPISNHLYFYWYRQILGQKVEFLVSFYNNEISEKSEIFDDQFSVERPDGSNFTLKIRSTKLEDSAMYFCASSKYQENGYTFGSGTRLTVV.

The chain uses TRBV6-1 and TRBJ1-1; D may be TRBD1 (5 bases). V gave up 0 bases and J gave up 5 bases, with 16 bases separating them. The CDR3 covers 16 residues. Germline CDR1 MNHNS, CDR2 SASEGT. The CDR3 coding sequence is TGTGCCAGCAGTGAAGCGCGACGGGGGGTTGGAACTGAAGCTTTCTTT. Translating it yields CASSEARRGVGTEAFF.

This clone was seen just once. The sample carries other DNA sequences with the same CDR3. J is TRBJ2-7 and V is TRBV6-5; D call uncertain. In germline, CDR1 is MNHEY, CDR2 SVGAGI. The CDR3 runs to 14 residues. Trimming shortened V by 0 bases and J by 2 bases, and 8 bases separated the two germline ends. CDR3 loop: CASSYSTTAYEQYF. DNA for the CDR3: TGTGCCAGCAGTTACTCGACGACGGCCTACGAGCAGTACTTC.

The V and J genes are TRBV30 and TRBJ2-7, with TRBD2 matching 8 bases. CDR1 and CDR2 (germline): GTSNPN, SVGIG (reference sequence). Unmatched junction bases numbered 9, after V lost 2 bases and J lost 6 bases. This CDR3 region has 14 residues. The CDR3: CAWSLRGGRVEQYF. CDR3 in DNA: TGTGCCTGGAGTCTCCGGGGGGGCCGGGTCGAGCAGTACTTC.

This clone was counted a single time. The chain uses TRBV23-1 and TRBJ2-1, with D uncertain. TRBV23-1 falls under the ORF class, with uncertain function. This CDR3 is built from 14 residues. The germline V and J ends were trimmed by 4 bases and 6 bases, with 13 bases remaining between them. The CDR3: CASSRLLGPNEQFF. The DNA for the CDR3 is TGCGCCAGCAGTCGACTCCTAGGTCCCAATGAGCAGTTCTTC.

The chain combines TRBV12-2 with TRBJ2-5. TRBV12-2 is described as a pseudogene. This CDR3 is 18 amino acids long. The CDR3, as DNA: TGTGCAAGTCGCTTAGCTTCTGTGGAGCTTCAGGCACGAGAGACCCAGTACTTC. It codes for CASRLASVELQARETQYF.

The rearrangement links TRBV28 to TRBJ2-7; D perhaps matches TRBD2 (6 bases). CDR1 is MDHEN and CDR2 is SYDVKM in the germline V gene. The CDR3 is made up of 11 amino acids. V dropped 7 bases and J dropped 4 bases, with 8 bases sitting between them. In DNA form, the CDR3 reads TGTGCCAGCACGGGGGTTTACGAGCAGTACTTC. Amino acid sequence: CASTGVYEQYF.

The chain uses TRBV13 and TRBJ2-1, with D unresolved. CDR3 length: 12 residues. The germline CDR1 and CDR2 sequences are PRHDT and FYEKMQ (reference sequence). V dropped 4 bases and J dropped 7 bases, with 8 bases sitting between them. The CDR3 nucleotides read TGTGCCAGCAGCTCCCAGAGGAATGAGCAGTTCTTC. It is translated as CASSSQRNEQFF.

The chain recombines TRBV7-2 with TRBJ2-5; D gene ambiguous. V was pared by 1 base and J by 2 bases, with 5 bases between. The germline V gene has CDR1 SGHTA and CDR2 FQGNSA. The CDR3 sequence is 13 residues long. The chain's CDR3 is CASSLVQQETQYF. DNA of the CDR3: TGTGCCAGCAGCTTAGTTCAGCAAGAGACCCAGTACTTC.

Only one count was recorded for this clone. This chain connects TRBV10-2 to TRBJ2-3; 11 nucleotides agree with TRBD2. V shed 2 bases, J shed 5 bases, and the junction held 3 bases outside the gene matches. CDR3 size: 15 residues. Germline loops: CDR1 WSHSY, CDR2 SAAADI. CDR3 DNA: TGCGCCAGCAGTGAGGGGCTAGCGGGGGGAGATACGCAGTATTTT. This gives the protein CASSEGLAGGDTQYF.

This chain joins TRBV10-3 and TRBJ2-6; 9 positions agree with TRBD1. Germline loops: CDR1 ENHRY, CDR2 SYGVKD. The CDR3 contains 17 residues. The trim removed 5 bases at V and 0 bases at J, leaving 5 bases unmatched. DNA for the CDR3: TGTGCCATCAGTACGGGACAGGGAAGCTCTGGGGCCAACGTCCTGACTTTC. It specifies CAISTGQGSSGANVLTF.

The chain uses TRBV7-9 and TRBJ1-3; D perhaps matches TRBD1 (6 bases). Germline V gives CDR1 SEHNR, CDR2 FQNEAQ (reference sequence). With 5 bases removed from V and 0 bases from J, the gap between germline ends came to 11 bases. The CDR3 runs 15 residues. The CDR3 sequence is CASSAGQSSGNTIYF. CDR3 coding DNA: TGTGCCAGCAGCGCAGGACAGAGCTCTGGAAACACCATATATTTT. The variable domain in full, with the rest retrieved from reference TRBV7-9 and TRBJ1-3, is DTGVSQNPRHKITKRGQNVTFRCDPISEHNRLYWYRQTLGQGPEFLTYFQNEAQLEKSRLLSDRFSAERPKGSFSTLEIQRTEQGDSAMYLCASSAGQSSGNTIYFGEGSWLTVV.

This chain joins TRBV11-2 and TRBJ2-7; 7 bases map to TRBD2. This CDR3 region has 14 residues. Germline CDR1 is SGHAT and CDR2 is FQNNGV. The V and J ends lost 2 bases and 3 bases, in that order; junction bases with no gene match: 4. The CDR3, as DNA: TGTGCCAGCAGCTTATCTCGCGGGAGCTACGAGCAGTACTTC. It encodes CASSLSRGSYEQYF.

Concerning this clone: The same CDR3 is also encoded by other DNA sequences in this sample. The J gene is TRBJ2-2, the V gene TRBV6-6; no clear D. V was trimmed by 5 bases and J by 5 bases, leaving 3 bases between them. CDR1 and CDR2 (germline): MNHNY, SVGAGI (reference sequence). CDR3 size: 11 residues. In DNA, the CDR3 is TGTGCCAGCAGTATAACCGGGGAGCTGTTTTTT. It yields the protein CASSITGELFF.

V gene TRBV9 combines with J gene TRBJ2-3; D may be TRBD2 (6 bases). With 4 bases removed from V and 5 bases from J, the gap between germline ends came to 20 bases. The CDR3 contains 16 residues. The germline V gene has CDR1 SGDLS and CDR2 YYNGEE. In DNA form, the CDR3 reads TGTGCCAGCAGCCCACGGGACTCGCCAGGGCTAGATACGCAGTATTTT. Translation gives CASSPRDSPGLDTQYF.